The 30 T cell receptor beta chains listed next were all sequenced from one sample in a study of cytomegalovirus exposure and HLA in healthy donors. TCRdb's table, derived via immunoSEQ multiplex PCR, lists solely in-frame clones and lacks some. The sample lists some 170,000 clones, around 92% occurring once. Material: PBMCs. Receptor source: a woman between 18 and 30 years old in good health and CMV-seropositive.

This chain joins TRBV7-9 and TRBJ1-1, with TRBD1 as a possible D gene (6 bases). Trimming took 5 bases from V and 5 from J, leaving 24 bases between them. The CDR3 contains 17 residues. Germline CDR1 is SEHNR and CDR2 is FQNEAQ (reference sequence). The CDR3 is CASSPVPGHGRETEAFF. The CDR3 DNA reads as TGTGCCAGCAGCCCAGTCCCGGGACACGGGCGGGAGACTGAAGCTTTCTTT.

The chain uses TRBV19 and TRBJ2-7; 7 nucleotides line up with TRBD1. This CDR3 region has 13 residues. Germline CDR1 LNHDA, CDR2 SQIVND (reference sequence). J gave up 1 base and V 10 bases, and 7 bases lay outside the gene matches. The CDR3 DNA follows: TGTGCCACGCTGGGACAGTCGTCCTACGAGCAGTACTTC. Protein product: CATLGQSSYEQYF.

This sequence joins TRBV5-1 and TRBJ2-4; D perhaps matches TRBD2 (6 bases). V lost 0 bases and J lost 8, with 12 bases in between. The germline V gene has CDR1 SGHRS and CDR2 YFSETQ. The CDR3 runs 14 residues. The CDR3 nucleotides read TGCGCCAGCAGCTTGGGCCCTAGCGTCGACATTCAGTACTTC. Translating gives CASSLGPSVDIQYF.

This clone was detected only once. The junction differs from germline at one of its ends, possibly a read error. The chain couples TRBV28 to TRBJ2-2, with D perhaps TRBD2 (5 bases). Per the germline V gene, CDR1 is MDHEN and CDR2 is SYDVKM. This CDR3 region has 12 residues. CDR3 loop: CGSSRGSGELFF. CDR3 nucleotides: TGTGGCAGCAGCCGCGGGTCCGGGGAGCTGTTTTTT.

CDR3 region: CASSIVTGTPNTEAFF. CDR3 sequence (DNA): TGTGCCAGTAGTATTGTGACCGGGACACCGAACACTGAAGCTTTCTTT. This chain joins TRBV19 and TRBJ1-1; tentative D call: TRBD1 (6 bases). Trimming took 3 bases from V and 1 from J, leaving 15 bases between them. This CDR3 spans 16 amino acids. The germline gives CDR1 LNHDA, CDR2 SQIVND (reference sequence). The full variable domain, its missing parts supplied by reference TRBV19 and TRBJ1-1, is DGGITQSPKYLFRKEGQNVTLSCEQNLNHDAMYWYRQDPGQGLRLIYYSQIVNDFQKGDIAEGYSVSREKKESFPLTVTSAQKNPTAFYLCASSIVTGTPNTEAFFGQGTRLTVV.

The rearrangement links TRBV9 to TRBJ2-3, with 9 bases fitting TRBD2. Looked up from germline, CDR1 is SGDLS and CDR2 is YYNGEE. The V and J ends lost 0 bases and 7 bases, in that order; junction bases with no gene match: 6. The CDR3 totals 15 residues. DNA of the CDR3: TGTGCCAGCAGCGTAGAGGTTAGCGGGGGAAATACGCAGTATTTT. Translation gives CASSVEVSGGNTQYF.

This chain links TRBV4-2 with TRBJ2-2; no firm D call. The CDR3 has 14 amino acids. Per the germline V gene, CDR1 is LGHNA and CDR2 is YNFKEQ. Trimming took 3 bases from V and 7 from J, leaving 12 bases between them. The CDR3 reads CASSQAMHSGELFF. The CDR3 bases are TGTGCCAGCAGCCAGGCTATGCACAGCGGGGAGCTGTTTTTT.

The V and J genes are TRBV27 and TRBJ2-1; 7 nucleotides line up with TRBD2. V gave up 5 bases and J gave up 8 bases; unmatched junction bases: 12. The CDR3 is 15 residues long. Germline V gene data show CDR1 as MNHEY and CDR2 as SMNVEV (reference sequence). The CDR3 DNA is TGTGCCAGCAGTCCCCGAGGGGCGGGAGCACATGAGCAGTTCTTC. It translates to CASSPRGAGAHEQFF.

V is TRBV19 and J is TRBJ2-7, with 11 bases lining up with TRBD2. Trimming cost V 5 bases and J 2 bases; bases outside gene matches: 5. CDR1 and CDR2 from the germline V gene are LNHDA and SQIVND (reference sequence). This CDR3 spans 15 amino acids. The CDR3 sequence: CASSPGTSGAYEQYF. The CDR3, as DNA: TGTGCCAGTAGTCCAGGGACTAGCGGAGCCTACGAGCAGTACTTC.

This clone was seen once. J is TRBJ2-7 and V is TRBV5-1; 8 bases match TRBD1. The J segment lost 4 bases and the V segment lost 5 bases, leaving 11 bases of the junction unmatched. The CDR3 consists of 15 residues. Germline CDR1 reads SGHRS; CDR2 reads YFSETQ. DNA for the CDR3: TGCGCCAGCAGTGTTGGCTGGACAGGGTCTTACGAGCAGTACTTC. This gives the protein CASSVGWTGSYEQYF.

This chain links TRBV6-4 with TRBJ2-3; D perhaps matches TRBD2 (6 bases). Germline V gene lookup returns CDR1 MRHNA and CDR2 SNTAGT. Trimming cost V 0 bases and J 4 bases, with 14 bases left between them. CDR3 length: 16 amino acids. The CDR3 sequence is CASSDSGGEGADTQYF. In nucleotides, the CDR3 is TGTGCCAGCAGTGACTCGGGGGGAGAAGGGGCAGATACGCAGTATTTT.

This clone turned up a few times. The chain has TRBV30 and TRBJ2-7; 9 nucleotides agree with TRBD1. This CDR3 has 13 amino acids. Germline V gene data show CDR1 as GTSNPN and CDR2 as SVGIG (reference sequence). The V and J ends lost 2 bases and 5 bases, in that order; junction bases with no gene match: 4. CDR3 sequence (DNA): TGTGCCTGGAGTACAGGGGGCGGCGACGAGCAGTACTTC. Its protein is CAWSTGGGDEQYF.

The chain employs TRBV21-1 and TRBJ2-3; TRBD2 is taken as the D call from the table, unchecked against the DNA. TRBV21-1 is a recognized pseudogene. The CDR3 loop spans 14 amino acids. The CDR3 reads CASSKVILPDTQYF. For the CDR3, the DNA is TGTGCCAGCAGCAAAGTTATTCTCCCAGATACGCAGTATTTT.

The rearrangement links TRBV28 to TRBJ2-1, with 12 bases matching TRBD2. This CDR3 is 19 amino acids long. V dropped 4 bases and J dropped 2; count of bases not matched to a gene: 12. From germline, CDR1 is MDHEN and CDR2 SYDVKM. CDR3 loop: CASSSGGLAGPGAYNEQFF. CDR3 DNA sequence: TGTGCCAGCAGTTCCGGCGGACTAGCGGGACCTGGAGCCTACAATGAGCAGTTCTTC.

The chain combines TRBV7-9 with TRBJ2-7, with a tentative D call TRBD2 (6 bases). CDR1 SEHNR and CDR2 FQNEAQ come from the germline V gene (reference sequence). V was pared by 1 base and J by 7 bases, with 11 bases between. The CDR3 loop spans 13 amino acids. Here the CDR3 DNA reads TGTGCCAGCAGCTTAGGGAGGGGTACGGAGCAGTACTTC. Its protein is CASSLGRGTEQYF.

This clone was observed a single time. The chain carries TRBV20-1 and TRBJ2-3; D not certain. The V and J ends lost 6 bases and 4 bases respectively, with 5 bases between them. The CDR3 is made up of 10 amino acids. CDR1 and CDR2 from the germline V gene are DFQATT and SNEGSKA (reference sequence). The CDR3 reads CSATADTQYF. DNA for the CDR3: TGCAGTGCAACGGCAGATACGCAGTATTTT.

This chain joins TRBV6-1 and TRBJ1-2; D possibly corresponds to TRBD1 (5 bases). The germline V gene has CDR1 MNHNS and CDR2 SASEGT. Trimming cost V 1 base and J 4 bases, with 7 bases left between them. This CDR3 spans 13 amino acids. CDR3 sequence (DNA): TGTGCCAGCAGTGAAGGACAGACCTATGGCTACACCTTC. Translating gives CASSEGQTYGYTF.

The rearrangement links TRBV27 to TRBJ1-4; 9 bases line up with TRBD1. The CDR3 runs to 14 residues. The V and J ends lost 6 bases and 8 bases, in that order; junction bases with no gene match: 7. Germline V lookup: CDR1 MNHEY, CDR2 SMNVEV (reference sequence). The CDR3 region has the DNA TGTGCCAGCAGCAACAGGGGGCGTAGAGAAAAACTGTTTTTT. Translating it yields CASSNRGRREKLFF.

This chain links TRBV7-3 with TRBJ2-3, with 11 bases identical to TRBD2. This CDR3 contains 17 residues. Germline assignment: CDR1 SGHTA and CDR2 FQGTGA. The J segment lost 8 bases and the V segment lost 5 bases, leaving 15 bases of the junction unmatched. CDR3 sequence reads: CASSPRGTSGNLITQYF. In nucleotides, the CDR3 is TGTGCCAGCAGCCCTCGCGGGACTAGCGGAAATTTGATTACGCAGTATTTT.

The V and J genes are TRBV9 and TRBJ2-7; 13 positions match TRBD2. Germline lookup yields CDR1 SGDLS and CDR2 YYNGEE. The CDR3 has 16 amino acids. With V trimmed by 3 bases and J by 4 bases, 7 bases remained unmatched. CDR3 loop: CASSATGLAGYYEQYF. DNA of the CDR3: TGTGCCAGCAGCGCTACGGGACTAGCGGGGTATTACGAGCAGTACTTC.

This clone has just a few counts. The genes are TRBV19 and TRBJ2-2; D not resolved. V was clipped by 6 bases and J by 5 bases, with 10 bases between them. Germline V lookup: CDR1 LNHDA, CDR2 SQIVND (reference sequence). The CDR3 sequence is 13 residues long. The DNA of the CDR3 is TGTGCCAGTAGCGACATTATAACCGGGGAGCTGTTTTTT. Translation: CASSDIITGELFF.

This clone came up once. This rearrangement joins TRBV7-8 to TRBJ2-7, with 8 nucleotides matching TRBD1. V gave up 5 bases and J gave up 0 bases; unmatched junction bases: 6. The CDR3 length is 15 residues. The germline CDR1 and CDR2 sequences are SGHVS and FQNEAQ. CDR3 in DNA: TGTGCCAGCAGCAACAGAGACAGGGGCTCCTACGAGCAGTACTTC. Translation: CASSNRDRGSYEQYF. The full variable domain, in which reference TRBV7-8 and TRBJ2-7 provide the parts outside the CDR3, is GAGVSQSPRYKVAKRGQDVALRCDPISGHVSLFWYQQALGQGPEFLTYFQNEAQLDKSGLPSDRFFAERPEGSVSTLKIQRTQQEDSAVYLCASSNRDRGSYEQYFGPGTRLTVT.

The chain combines TRBV19 with TRBJ2-2; TRBD2 is a possible D gene (6 bases). V lost 5 bases and J 6 bases, leaving 13 bases between the germline ends. Per the germline V gene, CDR1 is LNHDA and CDR2 is SQIVND (reference sequence). CDR3 length: 14 amino acids. CDR3 nucleotides: TGTGCCAGTAGTGTACTGGGAGGTGCCGGGGAGCTGTTTTTT. The encoded protein is CASSVLGGAGELFF.

A single count supports this clone. The V and J genes are TRBV11-3 and TRBJ2-1, with a tentative D call TRBD2 (6 bases). V was trimmed by 4 bases and J by 9 bases, leaving 16 bases between them. The germline gives CDR1 SGHNT, CDR2 YENEEA. This CDR3 spans 14 amino acids. CDR3 nucleotides: TGTGCCAGCAGCTATTTGTCCGGGAGCGGTGAGCAGTTCTTC. Its protein is CASSYLSGSGEQFF. Drawing the rest from reference TRBV11-3 and TRBJ2-1, the complete variable domain is EAGVVQSPRYKIIEKKQPVAFWCNPISGHNTLYWYLQNLGQGPELLIRYENEEAVDDSQLPKDRFSAERLKGVDSTLKIQPAELGDSAVYLCASSYLSGSGEQFFGPGTRLTVL.

This clone was seen just once. The chain uses TRBV5-5 and TRBJ1-5, with 7 bases lining up with TRBD1. This CDR3 spans 16 amino acids. Germline assignment: CDR1 SGHKS and CDR2 YYEKEE (reference sequence). V dropped 2 bases and J dropped 0; count of bases not matched to a gene: 5. The DNA for the CDR3 is TGTGCCAGCAGCTTAAGACAGGGCCTTAGCAATCAGCCCCAGCATTTT. It translates to CASSLRQGLSNQPQHF.

This rearrangement joins TRBV5-1 to TRBJ2-7, with D possibly TRBD2 on 5 matching bases. V lost 2 bases and J 0 bases, leaving 9 bases between the germline ends. The germline V gene has CDR1 SGHRS and CDR2 YFSETQ. The length of the CDR3 is 14 residues. CDR3 loop: CASSFTAGSYEQYF. CDR3 nucleotides: TGCGCCAGCAGCTTTACGGCGGGCTCCTACGAGCAGTACTTC.

This chain uses TRBV7-3 with TRBJ2-6, with no clear D. The ends were cut back, 5 bases at V and 0 bases at J, with 14 bases in the middle. This CDR3 is built from 17 residues. The germline V gene encodes CDR1 SGHTA and CDR2 FQGTGA. CDR3: CASSPSGTRSGANVLTF. In nucleotides, the CDR3 is TGTGCCAGCAGCCCCAGTGGCACCCGCTCTGGGGCCAACGTCCTGACTTTC.

The chain couples TRBV5-1 to TRBJ1-2; D gene uncertain. The CDR3 runs 14 residues. The ends were cut back, 4 bases at V and 2 bases at J, with 12 bases in the middle. Germline V gives CDR1 SGHRS, CDR2 YFSETQ. The DNA for the CDR3 is TGCGCCAGCAGCCTCCCGACTGTGAACTATGGCTACACCTTC. Translated: CASSLPTVNYGYTF.

The CDR3 protein is CASSQDLGAAYEQYF. CDR3 DNA sequence: TGCGCCAGCAGCCAAGATCTAGGGGCAGCCTACGAGCAGTACTTC. The gene calls are TRBV4-1 and TRBJ2-7; D might be TRBD1 (5 bases). The germline CDR1 and CDR2 sequences are MGHRA and YSYEKL. The CDR3 is 15 residues long. The germline V and J ends were trimmed by 0 bases and 2 bases, with 11 bases remaining between them.

The chain uses TRBV19 and TRBJ1-4; D remains ambiguous. V was clipped by 0 bases and J by 8 bases, with 4 bases between them. The CDR3 sequence is 12 residues long. The germline gives CDR1 LNHDA, CDR2 SQIVND (reference sequence). CDR3 loop: CASSIDREKLFF. In DNA form, the CDR3 reads TGTGCCAGTAGTATAGACAGGGAAAAACTGTTTTTT.